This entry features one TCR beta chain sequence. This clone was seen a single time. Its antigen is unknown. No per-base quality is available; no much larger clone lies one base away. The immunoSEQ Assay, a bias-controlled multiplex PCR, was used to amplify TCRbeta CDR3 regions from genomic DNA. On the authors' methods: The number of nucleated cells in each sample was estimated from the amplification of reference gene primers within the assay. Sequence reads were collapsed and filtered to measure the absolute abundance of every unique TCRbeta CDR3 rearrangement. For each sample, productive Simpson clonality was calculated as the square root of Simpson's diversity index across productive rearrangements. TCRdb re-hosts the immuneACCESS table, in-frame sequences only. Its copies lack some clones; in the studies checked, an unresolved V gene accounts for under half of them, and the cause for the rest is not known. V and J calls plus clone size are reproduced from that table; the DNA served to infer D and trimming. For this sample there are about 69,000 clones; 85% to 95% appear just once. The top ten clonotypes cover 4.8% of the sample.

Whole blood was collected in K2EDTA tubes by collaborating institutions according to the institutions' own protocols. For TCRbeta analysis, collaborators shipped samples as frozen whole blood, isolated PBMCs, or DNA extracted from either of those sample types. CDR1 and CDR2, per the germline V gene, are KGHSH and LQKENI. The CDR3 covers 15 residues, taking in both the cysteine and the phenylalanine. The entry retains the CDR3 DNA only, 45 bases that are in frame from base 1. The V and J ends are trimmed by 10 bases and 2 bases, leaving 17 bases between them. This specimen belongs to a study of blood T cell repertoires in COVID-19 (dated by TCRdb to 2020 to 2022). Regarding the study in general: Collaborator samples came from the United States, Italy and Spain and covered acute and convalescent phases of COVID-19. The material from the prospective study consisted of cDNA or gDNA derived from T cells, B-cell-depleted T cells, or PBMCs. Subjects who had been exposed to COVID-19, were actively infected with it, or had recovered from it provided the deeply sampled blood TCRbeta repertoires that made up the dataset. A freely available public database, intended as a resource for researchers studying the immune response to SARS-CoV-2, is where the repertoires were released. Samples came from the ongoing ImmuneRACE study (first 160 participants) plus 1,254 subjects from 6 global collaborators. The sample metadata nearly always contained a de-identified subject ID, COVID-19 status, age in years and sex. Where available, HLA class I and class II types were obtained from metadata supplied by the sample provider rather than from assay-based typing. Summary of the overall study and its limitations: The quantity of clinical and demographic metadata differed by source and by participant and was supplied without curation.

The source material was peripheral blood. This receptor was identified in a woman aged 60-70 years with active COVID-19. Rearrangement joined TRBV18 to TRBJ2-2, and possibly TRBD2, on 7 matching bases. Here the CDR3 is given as CATRGGADNTGELFF. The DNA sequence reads TGTGCCACCCGTGGGGGGGCCGACAACACCGGGGAGCTGTTTTTT.